This T cell receptor beta chain was sequenced in a study of T cell clonotyping in hematopoietic cell transplantation. As for the study in general: Pretransplant recipient samples were taken after cytoreduction. Study-level results: Few recipient clonotypes overlapped donors; over 97% were de novo at given depth.

Turning to this clone: The antigen is not known.

The table came from immunoSEQ multiplex PCR; TCRdb's copy has only in-frame clones and leaves some out. Of tens of thousands of clones detected, roughly nine tenths appear once; the ten largest clones hold about 4%. Time point specified: recipient sample about 28 days before transplant, after cytoreduction. Germline CDR1 and CDR2: SEHNR and FQNEAQ (reference sequence). Losses at the gene ends were 5 bases for V and 6 bases for J; bases not matched to a gene: 9. This CDR3 contains 14 residues. Sequenced here: peripheral blood mononuclear cells, sampled before stem cell transplant. This clonotype was obtained from a man between 18 and 35 years old with biphenotypic leukemia. Some clones in this sample may be carry-over from other donors' samples. This chain uses TRBV7-9 with TRBJ2-5, with 7 bases aligning to TRBD1. The CDR3: CASSQRQGQKTQYF. CDR3 DNA: TGTGCCAGCAGCCAAAGACAGGGTCAAAAGACCCAGTACTTC.